Sequencing of this T cell receptor beta chain was carried out in a study of graft-versus-host responses after intestinal transplantation. CDR3 length: 15 amino acids. Sequencing was performed with immunoSEQ multiplex PCR; in TCRdb, only in-frame clones are kept and a portion is missing. The sample lists roughly 36,000 clones; approximately 86% were seen once. About this clone: Its cognate antigen is unknown.

General observations from the study: GvH clones detected in recipient marrow included some appearing first in ileum or blood.

Graft samples were processed, releasing intraepithelial and lamina propria lymphocytes. The sequence was obtained from a human patient who received an intestinal transplant, so some T cells may come from the graft donor. The chain carries TRBV21-1 and TRBJ2-1; TRBD2, the table's D call, lacks a check against the DNA. TRBV21-1 is assigned pseudogene status. This specimen consisted of ileum tissue, obtained 200 to 210 days after intestinal transplant. This CDR3 is CASSIPARSYNEQFF. Here the CDR3 DNA reads TGTGCCAGCAGCATTCCGGCTAGGTCATACAATGAGCAGTTCTTC.